A single T cell receptor (beta chain) is shown here with its context. There are 13 residues in the CDR3. The germline V gene has CDR1 SGHRS and CDR2 YFSETQ. Deletions cut 0 bases from V and 5 bases from J, with 7 bases between. The entry originates in a study of PD-L1 blockade in urothelial cancer. Study information: Patients went on atezolizumab around 2014, receiving 1,200 mg intravenously every 3 weeks.

TCRdb's table, derived via immunoSEQ multiplex PCR, lists solely in-frame clones and lacks some. Of 85,000 to 100,000 clones listed, roughly nine tenths are singletons. This receptor was identified in a man aged 60-69 years with urothelial cancer. The V gene is TRBV5-1, the J gene TRBJ2-3; unclear D gene. Sequenced here: PBMCs, sampled around atezolizumab (anti-PD-L1) treatment. The CDR3 DNA sequence: TGCGCCAGCAGCTTGGGGGCCGGAGATACGCAGTATTTT. Translating it yields CASSLGAGDTQYF.